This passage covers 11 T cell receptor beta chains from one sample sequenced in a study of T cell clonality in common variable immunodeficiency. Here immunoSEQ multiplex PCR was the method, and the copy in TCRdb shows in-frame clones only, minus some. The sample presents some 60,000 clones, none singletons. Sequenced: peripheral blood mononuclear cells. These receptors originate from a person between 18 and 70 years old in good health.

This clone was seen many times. The CDR3 bases that were read are TGTGCCATCAGTGGGACAGGGGGTGAAAAA. Translating it yields CAISGTGGEK. The CDR3 as a whole reads CAISGTGGEKLFF. The J gene is TRBJ1-4, the V gene TRBV10-3, with TRBD1 matching over 10 bases. The read ends 3 residues shy of where the CDR3 ends; the end is completed using the germline J gene. CDR1 and CDR2 from the germline V gene are ENHRY and SYGVKD. The J segment lost 7 bases and the V segment lost 4 bases, leaving 0 bases of the junction unmatched. The CDR3 has 13 amino acids.

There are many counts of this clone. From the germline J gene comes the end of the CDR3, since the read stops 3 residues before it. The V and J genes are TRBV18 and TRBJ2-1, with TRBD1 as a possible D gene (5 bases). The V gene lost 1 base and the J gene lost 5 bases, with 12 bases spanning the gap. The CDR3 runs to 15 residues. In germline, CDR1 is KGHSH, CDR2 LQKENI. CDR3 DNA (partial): TGTGCCAGCTCACCACGGTCGCAGGGCGACAATGAG. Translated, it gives CASSPRSQGDNE. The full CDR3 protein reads CASSPRSQGDNEQFF.

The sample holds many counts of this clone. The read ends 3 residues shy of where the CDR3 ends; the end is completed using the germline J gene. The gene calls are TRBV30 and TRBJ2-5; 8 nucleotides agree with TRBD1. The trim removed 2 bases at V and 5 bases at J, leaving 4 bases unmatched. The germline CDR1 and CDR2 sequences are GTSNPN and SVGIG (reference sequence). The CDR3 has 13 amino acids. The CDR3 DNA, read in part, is TGTGCCTGGAGTAGGGACAGGAGCGAGACC. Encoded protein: CAWSRDRSET. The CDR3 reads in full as CAWSRDRSETQYF.

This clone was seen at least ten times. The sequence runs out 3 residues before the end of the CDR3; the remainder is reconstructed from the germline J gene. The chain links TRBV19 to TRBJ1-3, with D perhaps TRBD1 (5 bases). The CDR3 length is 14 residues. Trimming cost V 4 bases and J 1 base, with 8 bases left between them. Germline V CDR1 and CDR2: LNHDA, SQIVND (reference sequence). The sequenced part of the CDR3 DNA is TGTGCCAGTAGTACAAGACAGTCTGGAAACACC. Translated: CASSTRQSGNT. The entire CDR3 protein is CASSTRQSGNTIYF.

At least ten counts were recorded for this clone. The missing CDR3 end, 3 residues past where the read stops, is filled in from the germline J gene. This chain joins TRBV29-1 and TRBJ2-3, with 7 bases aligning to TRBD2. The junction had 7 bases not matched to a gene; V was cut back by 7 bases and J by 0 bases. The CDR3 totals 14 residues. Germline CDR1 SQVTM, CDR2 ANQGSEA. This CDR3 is CSAGRGVSTDTQYF. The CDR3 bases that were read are TGCAGCGCAGGTCGGGGGGTTAGCACAGATACG.

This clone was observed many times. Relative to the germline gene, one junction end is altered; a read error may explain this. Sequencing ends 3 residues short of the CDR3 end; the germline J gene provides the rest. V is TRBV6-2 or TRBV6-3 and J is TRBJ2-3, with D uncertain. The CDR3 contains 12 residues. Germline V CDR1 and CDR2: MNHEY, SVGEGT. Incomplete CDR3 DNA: TGTGCCAGCAATTACGCGTCAGATACG. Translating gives CASNYASDT. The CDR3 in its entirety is CASNYASDTQYF.

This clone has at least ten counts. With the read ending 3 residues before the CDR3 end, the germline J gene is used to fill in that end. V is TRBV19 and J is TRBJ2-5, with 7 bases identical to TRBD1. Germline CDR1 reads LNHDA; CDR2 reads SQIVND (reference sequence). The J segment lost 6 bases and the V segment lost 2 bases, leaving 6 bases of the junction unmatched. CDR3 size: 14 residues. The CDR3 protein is CASSIQGTDKTQYF. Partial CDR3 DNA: TGTGCCAGTAGTATACAGGGGACAGATAAGACC.

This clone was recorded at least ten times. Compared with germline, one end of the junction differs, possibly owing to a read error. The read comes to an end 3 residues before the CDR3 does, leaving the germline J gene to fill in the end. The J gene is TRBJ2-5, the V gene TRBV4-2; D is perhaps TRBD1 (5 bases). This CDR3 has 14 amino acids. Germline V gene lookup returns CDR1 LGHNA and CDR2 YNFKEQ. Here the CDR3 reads CASSHKGYQETQYF. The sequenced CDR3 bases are TGCGCCAGCAGCCATAAGGGGTACCAAGAGACC.

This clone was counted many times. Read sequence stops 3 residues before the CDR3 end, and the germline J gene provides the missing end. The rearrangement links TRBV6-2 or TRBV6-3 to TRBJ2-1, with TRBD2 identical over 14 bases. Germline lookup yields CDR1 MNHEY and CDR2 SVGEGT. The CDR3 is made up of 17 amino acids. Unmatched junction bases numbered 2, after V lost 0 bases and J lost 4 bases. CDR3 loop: CASSYSGLAGVYNEQFF. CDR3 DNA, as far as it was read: TGTGCCAGCAGTTACTCGGGACTAGCGGGAGTTTACAATGAG.

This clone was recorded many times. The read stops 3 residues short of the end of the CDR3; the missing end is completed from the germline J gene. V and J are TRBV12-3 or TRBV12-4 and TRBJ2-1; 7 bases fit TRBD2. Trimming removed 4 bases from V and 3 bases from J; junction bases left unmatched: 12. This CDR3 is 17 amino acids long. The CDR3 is CASSSSGVLLLYNEQFF. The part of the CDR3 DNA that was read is TGTGCCAGCAGTTCTAGCGGCGTTCTCCTTCTCTACAATGAG.

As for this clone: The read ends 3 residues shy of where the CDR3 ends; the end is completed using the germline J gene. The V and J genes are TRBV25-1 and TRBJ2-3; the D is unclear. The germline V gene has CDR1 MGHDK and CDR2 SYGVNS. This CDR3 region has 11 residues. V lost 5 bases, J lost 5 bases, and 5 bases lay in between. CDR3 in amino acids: CASSILDTQYF. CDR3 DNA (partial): TGTGCCAGCAGTATATTAGATACG.